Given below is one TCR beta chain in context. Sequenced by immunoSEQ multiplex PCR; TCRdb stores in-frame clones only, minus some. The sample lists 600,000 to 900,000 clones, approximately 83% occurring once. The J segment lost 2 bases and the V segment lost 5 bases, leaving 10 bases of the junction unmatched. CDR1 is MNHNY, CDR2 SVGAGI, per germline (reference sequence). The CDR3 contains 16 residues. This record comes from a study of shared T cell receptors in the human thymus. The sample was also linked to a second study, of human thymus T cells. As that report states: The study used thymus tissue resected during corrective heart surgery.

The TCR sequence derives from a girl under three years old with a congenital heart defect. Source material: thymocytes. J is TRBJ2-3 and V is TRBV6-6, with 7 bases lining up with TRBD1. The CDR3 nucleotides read TGTGCCAGCAGTCTGTGGACAGGCCCAGACACAGATACGCAGTATTTT. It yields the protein CASSLWTGPDTDTQYF.